These T cell receptor beta chains were read from a single sample in a study of shared clonotypes between healthy human individuals. TCRdb's copy holds only in-frame clones and misses some; the assay was immunoSEQ multiplex PCR. The table has about 2.1 million clones, about 93% seen once. Sequenced input: naive CD8+ T cells from PBMCs. The receptors here all came from a man aged 18 to 30 in good health. Some clones in this sample may be carry-over from other donors' samples. CDR3s include the opening cysteine and the closing phenylalanine or tryptophan. A D gene is named only where the DNA matches it firmly. Size tells how often a clone was seen (once, few, many) or the class of an expanded clone, and some rows leave it out.

V	J	size	D	DNA	CDR3
TRBV6-1	TRBJ2-2	-	-	TGTGCCAGCACAAACAGGGCCAACACCGGTGAGGAGCTGTTTTTT	CASTNRANTGEELFF
TRBV14	TRBJ1-1	-	-	TGTGCCAGCAGCCAAAACTGGGGGATCGGAGCTTTCTTT	CASSQNWGIGAFF
TRBV7-3	TRBJ2-7	-	TRBD2	TGTGCCAGCAGCTCCCTAGCGGGAGGTGGGGAGCAGTACTTC	CASSSLAGGGEQYF
TRBV5-1	TRBJ2-5	-	-	TGCGCCAGCAGCTTGTACGCACAGGACCGGCGAGAGACCCAGTACTTC	CASSLYAQDRRETQYF
TRBV19	TRBJ2-1	-	-	TGTGCCAGTAGTATAAACCCCCAGGCTTACAATGAGCAGTTCTTC	CASSINPQAYNEQFF
TRBV7-8	TRBJ2-7	-	TRBD1	TGTGCCAGCAGCTATACCGGGACAGCCTACGAGCAGTACTTC	CASSYTGTAYEQYF
TRBV7-9	TRBJ2-1	-	-	TGTGCCAGCAGGACCCCGGACAGTTACAATGAGCAGTTCTTC	CASRTPDSYNEQFF
TRBV7-9	TRBJ2-1	once	-	TGTGCCAGCAGCTTCGGGGCGGAGCCATACAATGAGCAGTTCTTC	CASSFGAEPYNEQFF
TRBV6-5	TRBJ1-2	few	-	TGTGCCAGCAGTTACGGTTGGGGCGGGTATGGCTACACCTTC	CASSYGWGGYGYTF
TRBV19	TRBJ1-1	-	TRBD1	TGTGCCAGTAGTGTTACAGGGGGCACTGAAGCTTTCTTT	CASSVTGGTEAFF
TRBV5-6	TRBJ2-7	-	-	TGTGCCAGCAGCTCCGACACCTCCTACGAGCAGTACTTC	CASSSDTSYEQYF
TRBV5-1	TRBJ2-7	-	-	TGCGCCAGCAGCGGCCGGAGGACAGATTCCGAGCAGTACTTC	CASSGRRTDSEQYF
TRBV19	TRBJ1-5	-	-	TGTGCCAGTAGTATGGTTAGCGATCAGCCCCAGCATTTT	CASSMVSDQPQHF
TRBV19	TRBJ2-6	-	-	TGTGCCAGTAGGACCCCTTTTGGCCCGGGGGCCAACGTCCTGACTTTC	CASRTPFGPGANVLTF
TRBV9	TRBJ2-2	-	-	TGTGCCAGCAGCGTAGTAGGGGCCGGGGAGCTGTTTTTT	CASSVVGAGELFF
TRBV14	TRBJ2-1	-	TRBD1	TGTGCCAGCAGCCAATTACCGGGACAGGGCGACAATGAGCAGTTCTTC	CASSQLPGQGDNEQFF
TRBV27	TRBJ2-6	-	TRBD1	TGTGCCAGCAGTTTATTCAACAGCCGGGACAGATTCTCTGGGGCCAACGTCCTGACTTTC	CASSLFNSRDRFSGANVLTF
TRBV29-1	TRBJ2-7	-	TRBD2	TGCAGCGTTGTGGGACTAGAGAGCTCCTACGAGCAGTACTTC	CSVVGLESSYEQYF
TRBV5-3	TRBJ2-7	-	TRBD1	TGTGCCAGAAGCTCGACGCTATGGACAGGGGCCTACGAGCAGTACTTC	CARSSTLWTGAYEQYF
TRBV4-3	TRBJ2-1	-	-	TGCGCCAGCAGCCAAGGAGGGGTAAATGAGCAGTTCTTC	CASSQGGVNEQFF
TRBV5-6	TRBJ2-7	-	-	TGTGCCAGCAGCTTAGAGGGGACGGCCTCCTACGAGCAGTACTTC	CASSLEGTASYEQYF
TRBV6-5	TRBJ2-1	-	-	TGTGCCAGCAGTACCCTCCGGGACGGAAACAATGAGCAGTTCTTC	CASSTLRDGNNEQFF
TRBV6-6	TRBJ2-5	-	-	TGTGCCAGCAGCACAGGAGTTAGGCAGGACCAAGAGACCCAGTACTTC	CASSTGVRQDQETQYF
TRBV27	TRBJ2-7	-	TRBD1	TGTGCCAGCAGTCCCTCCTTAGGGACAGTAGATTACGAGCAGTACTTC	CASSPSLGTVDYEQYF
TRBV28	TRBJ2-1	-	-	TGTGCCAGCGTTACCAGGGCGGATGAGCAGTTCTTC	CASVTRADEQFF
TRBV4-1	TRBJ2-4	-	-	TGCGCCAGCAGCCCGTGGAAGGGGGGCCAAGCCAAAAACATTCAGTACTTC	CASSPWKGGQAKNIQYF
TRBV10-1	TRBJ2-2	-	TRBD1	TGCGCCATCCCACAGGGGCGAAAAAAGAACACCGGGGAGCTGTTTTTT	CAIPQGRKKNTGELFF
TRBV7-8	TRBJ2-7	-	-	TGTGCCAGCAGCTTAGACGCCCTGGGTTTGGGCTACGAGCAGTACTTC	CASSLDALGLGYEQYF